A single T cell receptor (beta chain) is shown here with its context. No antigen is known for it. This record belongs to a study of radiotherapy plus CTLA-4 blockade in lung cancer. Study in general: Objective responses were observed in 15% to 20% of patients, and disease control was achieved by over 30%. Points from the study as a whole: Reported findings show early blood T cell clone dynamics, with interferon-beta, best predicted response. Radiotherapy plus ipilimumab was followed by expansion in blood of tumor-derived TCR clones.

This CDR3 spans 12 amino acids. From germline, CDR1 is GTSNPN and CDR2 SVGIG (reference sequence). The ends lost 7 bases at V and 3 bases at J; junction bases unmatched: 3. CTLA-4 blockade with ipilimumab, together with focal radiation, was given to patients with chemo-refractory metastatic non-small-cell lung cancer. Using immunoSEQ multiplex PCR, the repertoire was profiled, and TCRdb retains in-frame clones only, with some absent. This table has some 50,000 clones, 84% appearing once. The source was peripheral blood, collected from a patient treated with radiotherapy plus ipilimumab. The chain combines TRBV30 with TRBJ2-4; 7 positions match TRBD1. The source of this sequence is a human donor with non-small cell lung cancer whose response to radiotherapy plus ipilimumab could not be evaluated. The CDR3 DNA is TGTGCCTTGACAGGGAGCAAAAACATTCAGTACTTC. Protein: CALTGSKNIQYF.